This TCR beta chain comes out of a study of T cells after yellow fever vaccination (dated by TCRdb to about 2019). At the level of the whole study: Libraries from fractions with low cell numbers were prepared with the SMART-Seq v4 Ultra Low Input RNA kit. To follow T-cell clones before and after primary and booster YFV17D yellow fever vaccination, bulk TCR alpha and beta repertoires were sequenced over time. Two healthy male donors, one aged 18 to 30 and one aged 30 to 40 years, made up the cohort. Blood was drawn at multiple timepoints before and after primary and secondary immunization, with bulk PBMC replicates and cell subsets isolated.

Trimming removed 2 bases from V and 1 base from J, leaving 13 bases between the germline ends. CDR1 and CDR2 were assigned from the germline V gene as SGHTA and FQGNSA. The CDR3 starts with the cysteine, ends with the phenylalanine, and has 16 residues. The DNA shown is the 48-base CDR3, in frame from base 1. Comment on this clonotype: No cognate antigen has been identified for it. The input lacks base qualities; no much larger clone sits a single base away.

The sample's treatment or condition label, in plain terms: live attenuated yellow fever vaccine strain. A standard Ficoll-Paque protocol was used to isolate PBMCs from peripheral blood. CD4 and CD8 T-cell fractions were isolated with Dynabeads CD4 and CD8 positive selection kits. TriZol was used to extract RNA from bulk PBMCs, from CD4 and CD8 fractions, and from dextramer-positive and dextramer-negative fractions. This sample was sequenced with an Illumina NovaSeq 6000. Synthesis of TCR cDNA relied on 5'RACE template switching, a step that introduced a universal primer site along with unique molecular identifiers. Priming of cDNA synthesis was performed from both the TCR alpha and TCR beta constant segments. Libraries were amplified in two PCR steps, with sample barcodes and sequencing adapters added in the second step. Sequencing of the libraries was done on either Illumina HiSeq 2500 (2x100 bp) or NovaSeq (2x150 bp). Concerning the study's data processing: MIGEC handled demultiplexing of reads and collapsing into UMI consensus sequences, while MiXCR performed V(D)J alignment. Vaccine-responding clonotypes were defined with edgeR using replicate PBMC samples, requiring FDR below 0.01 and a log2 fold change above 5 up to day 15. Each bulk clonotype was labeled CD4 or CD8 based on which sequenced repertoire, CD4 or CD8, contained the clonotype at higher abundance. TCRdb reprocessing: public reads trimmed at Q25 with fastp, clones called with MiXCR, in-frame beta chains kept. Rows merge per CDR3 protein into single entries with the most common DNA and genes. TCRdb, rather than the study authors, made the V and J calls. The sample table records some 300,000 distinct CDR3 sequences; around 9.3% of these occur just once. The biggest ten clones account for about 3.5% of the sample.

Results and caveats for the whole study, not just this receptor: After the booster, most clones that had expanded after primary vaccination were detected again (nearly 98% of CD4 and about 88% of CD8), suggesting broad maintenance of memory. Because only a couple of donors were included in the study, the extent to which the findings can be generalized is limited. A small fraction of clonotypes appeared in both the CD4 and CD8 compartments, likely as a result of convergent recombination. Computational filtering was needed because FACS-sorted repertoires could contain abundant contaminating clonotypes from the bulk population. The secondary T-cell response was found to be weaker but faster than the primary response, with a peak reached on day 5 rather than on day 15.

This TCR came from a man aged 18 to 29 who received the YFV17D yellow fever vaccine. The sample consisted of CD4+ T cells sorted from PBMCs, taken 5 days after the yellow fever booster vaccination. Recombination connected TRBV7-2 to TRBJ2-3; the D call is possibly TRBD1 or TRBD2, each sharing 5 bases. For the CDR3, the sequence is CASSLMAGAGTDTQYF. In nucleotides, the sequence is TGTGCCAGCAGCTTAATGGCCGGGGCTGGCACAGATACGCAGTATTTT. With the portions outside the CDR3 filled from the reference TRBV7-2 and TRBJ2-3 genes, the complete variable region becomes GAGVSQSPSNKVTEKGKDVELRCDPISGHTALYWYRQSLGQGLEFLIYFQGNSAPDKSGLPSDRFSAERTGGSVSTLTIQRTQQEDSAVYLCASSLMAGAGTDTQYFGPGTRLTVL.